The sequence of this T cell receptor (beta chain) was determined in a study of T cell changes during pregnancy in multiple sclerosis. J was trimmed by 4 bases and V by 8 bases; bases with no gene match: 5. The CDR3 has 14 amino acids. Germline CDR1 is MDHEN and CDR2 is SYDVKM. Only in-frame clones appear in the TCRdb table, and some are missing; sequencing was by immunoSEQ multiplex PCR. The table includes approximately 68,000 clones, approximately 90% detected once. The chain joins TRBV28 to TRBJ2-1; 10 bases align to TRBD1. The sample was peripheral blood, taken in the second trimester of pregnancy. This receptor was identified in a female donor with multiple sclerosis, enrolled in a pregnancy study. The CDR3 reads CASATGGAYNEQFF. The CDR3 region has the DNA TGTGCCAGCGCGACAGGGGGCGCTTACAATGAGCAGTTCTTC.